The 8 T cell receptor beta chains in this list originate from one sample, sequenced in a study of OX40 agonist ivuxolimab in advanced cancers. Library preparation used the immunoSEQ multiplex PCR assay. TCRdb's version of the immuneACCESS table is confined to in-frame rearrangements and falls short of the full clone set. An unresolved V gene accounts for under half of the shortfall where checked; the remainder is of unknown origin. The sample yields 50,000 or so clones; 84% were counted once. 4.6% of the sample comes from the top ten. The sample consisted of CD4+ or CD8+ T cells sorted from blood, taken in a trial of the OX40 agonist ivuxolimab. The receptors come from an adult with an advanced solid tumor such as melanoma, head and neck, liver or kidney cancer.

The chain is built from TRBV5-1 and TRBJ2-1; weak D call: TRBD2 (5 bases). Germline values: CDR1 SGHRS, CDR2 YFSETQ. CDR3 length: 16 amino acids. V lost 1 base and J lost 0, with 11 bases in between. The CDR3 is CASSLSGLSSYNEQFF. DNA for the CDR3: TGCGCCAGCAGCTTGTCCGGACTGAGCTCCTACAATGAGCAGTTCTTC.

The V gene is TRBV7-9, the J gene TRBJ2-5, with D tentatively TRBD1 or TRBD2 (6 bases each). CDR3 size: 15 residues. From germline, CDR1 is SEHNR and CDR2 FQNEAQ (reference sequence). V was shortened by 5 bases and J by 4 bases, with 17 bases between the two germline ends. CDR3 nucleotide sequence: TGTGCCAGCAGCCCACTCACTGGGGGGCGAGAGACCCAGTACTTC. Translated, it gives CASSPLTGGRETQYF. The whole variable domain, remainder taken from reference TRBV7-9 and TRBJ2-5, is DTGVSQNPRHKITKRGQNVTFRCDPISEHNRLYWYRQTLGQGPEFLTYFQNEAQLEKSRLLSDRFSAERPKGSFSTLEIQRTEQGDSAMYLCASSPLTGGRETQYFGPGTRLLVL.

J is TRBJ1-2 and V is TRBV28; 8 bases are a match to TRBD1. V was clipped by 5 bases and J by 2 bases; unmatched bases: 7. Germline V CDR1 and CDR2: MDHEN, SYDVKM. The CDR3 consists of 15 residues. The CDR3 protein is CASSTPGQGNYGYTF. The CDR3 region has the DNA TGTGCCAGCAGTACACCCGGACAGGGAAACTATGGCTACACCTTC.

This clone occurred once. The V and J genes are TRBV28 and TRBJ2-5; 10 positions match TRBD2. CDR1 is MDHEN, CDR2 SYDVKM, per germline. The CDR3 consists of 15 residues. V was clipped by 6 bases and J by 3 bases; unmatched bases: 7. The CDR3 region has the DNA TGTGCCAGCAGCACTTTACTAGCGGGGAAAGAGACCCAGTACTTC. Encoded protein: CASSTLLAGKETQYF.

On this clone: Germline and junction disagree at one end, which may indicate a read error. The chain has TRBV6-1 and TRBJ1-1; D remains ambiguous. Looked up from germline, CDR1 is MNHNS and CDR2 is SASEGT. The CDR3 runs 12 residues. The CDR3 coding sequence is TGTGCCAGCAGGGAAGGACTACTCGAGGCTTTCTTT. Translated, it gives CASREGLLEAFF.

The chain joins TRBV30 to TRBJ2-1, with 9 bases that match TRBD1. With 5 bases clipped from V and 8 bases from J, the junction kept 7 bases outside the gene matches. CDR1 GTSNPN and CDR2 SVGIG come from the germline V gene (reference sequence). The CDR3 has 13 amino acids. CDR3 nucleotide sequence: TGTGCCTGGGCCGGGACAGGGTTTGATGAGCAGTTCTTC. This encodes CAWAGTGFDEQFF.

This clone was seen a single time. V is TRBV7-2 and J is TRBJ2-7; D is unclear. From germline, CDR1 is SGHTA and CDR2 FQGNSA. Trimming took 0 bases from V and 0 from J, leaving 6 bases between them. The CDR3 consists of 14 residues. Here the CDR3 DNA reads TGTGCCAGCAGCTTAGCGGCAAACTCCTACGAGCAGTACTTC. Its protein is CASSLAANSYEQYF.

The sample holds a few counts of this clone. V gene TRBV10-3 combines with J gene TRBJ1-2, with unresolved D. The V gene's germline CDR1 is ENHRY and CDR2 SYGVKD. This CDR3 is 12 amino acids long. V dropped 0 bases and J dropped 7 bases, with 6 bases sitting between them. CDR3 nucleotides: TGTGCCATCAGTGAGTCGAGAGCTGGCTACACCTTC. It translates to CAISESRAGYTF.